Listed here are 14 T cell receptor beta chains from one sample, sequenced in a study of shared clonotypes between healthy human individuals. The protocol was immunoSEQ multiplex PCR, while the TCRdb copy is restricted to in-frame clones and leaves out a portion. The sample has 500,000 or so clones; around 96% are singletons. The sample consisted of naive CD4+ T cells sorted from blood. Subset reported: CD45RA+ positively selected. The source is a woman aged 25 to 39 in good health.

As for this clone: At one boundary the junction diverges from the germline segment, which might be a read error. This rearrangement joins TRBV27 to TRBJ2-7; 7 bases are shared with TRBD1. This CDR3 has 11 residues. From germline, CDR1 is MNHEY and CDR2 SMNVEV (reference sequence). The CDR3, as DNA: TGTGCCAGCTCCGGAGCCGAGGGGGCCCTTTTC. This translates into CASSGAEGALF.

This clone was found once. V gene TRBV28 combines with J gene TRBJ2-7; D is uncertain. V dropped 2 bases and J dropped 7 bases, with 12 bases sitting between them. This CDR3 region has 13 residues. Germline V gene data show CDR1 as MDHEN and CDR2 as SYDVKM. In DNA, the CDR3 is TGTGCCAGCAGTTTAGATAATCTGGGAGAGCAGTACTTC. Its translation: CASSLDNLGEQYF.

The V and J genes are TRBV28 and TRBJ2-1, with 9 bases fitting TRBD1. V was clipped by 5 bases and J by 1 base; unmatched bases: 3. CDR3 size: 15 residues. Germline-derived CDR1 and CDR2 are MDHEN and SYDVKM. The chain's CDR3 is CASSQDRGSYNEQFF. The CDR3 coding sequence is TGTGCCAGCAGTCAAGACAGGGGGTCCTACAATGAGCAGTTCTTC.

CDR3 sequence: CASSGERDTEAFF. Here the CDR3 DNA reads TGTGCCAGCAGCGGTGAGAGAGACACTGAAGCTTTCTTT. V gene TRBV2 combines with J gene TRBJ1-1; D unresolved. Germline CDR1 SNHLY, CDR2 FYNNEI. V lost 6 bases and J 3 bases, leaving 11 bases between the germline ends. CDR3 size: 13 residues.

The CDR3 DNA reads as TGCGCCAGCAGCTTGAGGGCAGGGGGACCCGGGGAGCTGTTTTTT. Amino acid sequence: CASSLRAGGPGELFF. V and J are TRBV5-1 and TRBJ2-2; 7 nucleotides align to TRBD1. The germline V gene has CDR1 SGHRS and CDR2 YFSETQ. The J segment lost 6 bases and the V segment lost 1 base, leaving 6 bases of the junction unmatched. CDR3 length: 15 amino acids.

The chain combines TRBV6-1 with TRBJ2-1; possible D gene TRBD2, 6 bases. The CDR3 is made up of 13 amino acids. Looked up from germline, CDR1 is MNHNS and CDR2 is SASEGT. Trimming took 1 base from V and 9 from J, leaving 10 bases between them. The CDR3 region is CASSEESGAEQFF. CDR3 sequence (DNA): TGTGCCAGCAGTGAAGAATCGGGAGCTGAGCAGTTCTTC.

This clone has a single count. V gene TRBV14 combines with J gene TRBJ1-2; D is unresolved. Germline V lookup: CDR1 SGHDN, CDR2 FVKESK. Trimming left V 3 bases short and J 4 bases short, with 9 bases between. The CDR3 consists of 13 residues. In DNA, the CDR3 is TGTGCCAGCAGCCACTTACCCCTCTATGGCTACACCTTC. Residues: CASSHLPLYGYTF.

On this clone: A junction boundary mismatches the germline segment, possibly from a read error. This chain connects TRBV9 to TRBJ2-7; D may be TRBD2 (6 bases). The length of the CDR3 is 19 residues. Germline CDR1 SGDLS, CDR2 YYNGEE. The CDR3 DNA reads as TGTGCCAGCAGCGTAGAGGAGGGACGGGCTGCCTCCGACTCCTCCGAGCAGTACTTC. Protein product: CASSVEEGRAASDSSEQYF.

J is TRBJ2-7 and V is TRBV28, with a tentative D call TRBD1 (6 bases). V lost 5 bases and J lost 6, with 11 bases in between. Germline loops: CDR1 MDHEN, CDR2 SYDVKM. The CDR3 runs to 12 residues. The CDR3 region has the DNA TGTGCCAGCAGTGGGCCAGGGGCCGAGCAGTACTTC. Protein sequence: CASSGPGAEQYF.

This chain connects TRBV19 to TRBJ1-2; 7 bases are a match to TRBD1. The CDR3 contains 16 residues. CDR1 LNHDA and CDR2 SQIVND come from the germline V gene (reference sequence). Germline trimming cut 4 bases from V and 4 bases from J; bases unmatched to any gene: 12. Written as DNA, the CDR3 is TGTGCCAGTAGTAGATCCCCATCCCAGGGGGTCTATGGCTACACCTTC. Translated, it gives CASSRSPSQGVYGYTF.

The chain couples TRBV14 to TRBJ2-6; 7 bases align to TRBD1. The J segment lost 0 bases and the V segment lost 0 bases, leaving 2 bases of the junction unmatched. Per germline, CDR1 SGHDN and CDR2 FVKESK. This CDR3 spans 17 amino acids. CDR3 loop: CASSQERDSSGANVLTF. The CDR3 DNA follows: TGTGCCAGCAGCCAAGAAAGGGACAGCTCTGGGGCCAACGTCCTGACTTTC.

The chain is built from TRBV15 and TRBJ1-5; maybe TRBD1 (6 bases). Germline CDR1 reads LNHNV; CDR2 reads YYDKDF (reference sequence). The CDR3 has 16 amino acids. V lost 6 bases and J lost 3, with 18 bases in between. The CDR3 reads CATRKNTGLDNQPQHF. In DNA form, the CDR3 reads TGTGCCACCAGAAAAAACACAGGGTTAGACAATCAGCCCCAGCATTTT.

The chain is built from TRBV4-1 and TRBJ2-5, with a weak D call TRBD1 (6 bases). The V gene's germline CDR1 is MGHRA and CDR2 YSYEKL. V lost 3 bases and J 2 bases, leaving 19 bases between the germline ends. CDR3 length equals 17 residues. DNA for the CDR3: TGCGCCAGCAGCCAGGGACGTGGGGGCCGACTTCAAGAGACCCAGTACTTC. Translating gives CASSQGRGGRLQETQYF.

CDR3 protein: CASSFLSGYSTDTQYF. The CDR3, as DNA: TGTGCCAGCAGCTTTTTAAGCGGGTACAGCACAGATACGCAGTATTTT. The chain combines TRBV7-8 with TRBJ2-3; possible D gene TRBD2, 6 bases. The V and J ends lost 3 bases and 0 bases respectively, with 13 bases between them. CDR1 is SGHVS and CDR2 is FQNEAQ in the germline V gene. This CDR3 region has 16 residues.